Sequencing of this T cell receptor beta chain was carried out in a study of STAT5B mutations in CD4+ large granular lymphocyte leukemia. Profiled with immunoSEQ multiplex PCR; TCRdb holds only in-frame clones, not every one. The top ten hold about 4% of the sample, which has 20,000 to 25,000 clones, about 80% seen once. This clone was seen more than once but under ten times. Its antigen remains unidentified. Germline CDR1 and CDR2: WSHSY and SAAADI. The ends were cut back, 3 bases at V and 1 base at J, with 12 bases in the middle. CDR3 length equals 15 residues. Study findings and constraints: TRBV06-family usage was enriched in top patient clones (8/27) versus controls (2/35). Without putative leukemic clones, patient CD4-sorted repertoires remained more clonal than healthy CD4+ repertoires.

This TCR came from a human donor in good health. Sequencing was carried out using CD4+ T cells from blood buffy coats. This chain joins TRBV10-2 and TRBJ1-1; possible D gene TRBD1, 5 bases. CDR3: CASSDPDRRNTEAFF. CDR3 in DNA: TGCGCCAGCAGTGACCCCGACAGAAGGAACACTGAAGCTTTCTTT.